This T cell receptor beta chain was obtained from a study of shared clonotypes between healthy human individuals. Clones were read by immunoSEQ multiplex PCR, and TCRdb kept only the in-frame ones, dropping some. The repertoire holds about 2 million clones, with 85% to 95% as singletons. V lost 0 bases and J lost 10; bases outside the gene matches: 1. Germline CDR1 and CDR2: LNHNV and YYDKDF (reference sequence). The CDR3 consists of 15 residues. The chain employs TRBV15 and TRBJ1-6; TRBD1 matches 12 bases. The TCR originated in a man aged 18 to 30 in good health. Sequencing was carried out using naive CD4+ T cells sorted from blood. Subset described: CD45RA+ positively selected. In DNA form, the CDR3 reads TGTGCCACCAGCAGAGATGGGACAGGGGGCTCACCCCTCCACTTT. Protein: CATSRDGTGGSPLHF.